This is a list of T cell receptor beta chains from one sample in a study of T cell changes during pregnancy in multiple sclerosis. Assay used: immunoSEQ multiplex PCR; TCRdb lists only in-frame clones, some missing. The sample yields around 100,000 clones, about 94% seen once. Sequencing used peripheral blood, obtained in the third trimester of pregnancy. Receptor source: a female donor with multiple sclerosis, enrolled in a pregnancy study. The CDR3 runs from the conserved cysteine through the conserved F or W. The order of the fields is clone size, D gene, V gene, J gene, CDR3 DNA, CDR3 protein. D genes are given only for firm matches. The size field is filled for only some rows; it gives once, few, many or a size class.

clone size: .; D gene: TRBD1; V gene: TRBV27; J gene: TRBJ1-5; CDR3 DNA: TGTGCCAGCAGTCCTACAGGGGGCAATCAGCCCCAGCATTTT; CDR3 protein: CASSPTGGNQPQHF
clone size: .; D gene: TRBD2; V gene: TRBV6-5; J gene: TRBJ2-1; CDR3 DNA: TGTGCCAGCAGAGGGACTAGCGAATACAATGAGCAGTTCTTC; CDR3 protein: CASRGTSEYNEQFF
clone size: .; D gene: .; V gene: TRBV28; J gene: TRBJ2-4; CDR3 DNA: TGTGCCAGCACAACCCAGCTCGGGGCCAAAAACATTCAGTACTTC; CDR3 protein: CASTTQLGAKNIQYF
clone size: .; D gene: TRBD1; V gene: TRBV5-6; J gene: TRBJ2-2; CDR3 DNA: TGTGCCAGCAGCTTATACGGACAGGGTCGGTCCGGGGAGCTGTTTTTT; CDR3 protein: CASSLYGQGRSGELFF
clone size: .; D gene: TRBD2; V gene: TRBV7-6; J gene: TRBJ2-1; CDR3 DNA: TGTGCCAGCAGCCAGGGATGGGCGGGGGGGAACACTGAGCAGTTCTTC; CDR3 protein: CASSQGWAGGNTEQFF
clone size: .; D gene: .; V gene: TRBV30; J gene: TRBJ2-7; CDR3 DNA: TGTGCCTGGAGGGGCAGACAGCCCTTCTCCTACGAGCAGTACTTC; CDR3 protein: CAWRGRQPFSYEQYF
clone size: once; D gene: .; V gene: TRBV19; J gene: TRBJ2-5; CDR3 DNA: TGTGCCAGTAGTACCCAGGGGAACAGGGATTGGGAGACCCAGTACTTC; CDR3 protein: CASSTQGNRDWETQYF
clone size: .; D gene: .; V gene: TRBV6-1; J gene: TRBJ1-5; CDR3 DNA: TGTGCCAGCGAACAGGGAATTTCTCAGGGTCAGCCCCAGCATTTT; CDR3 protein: CASEQGISQGQPQHF
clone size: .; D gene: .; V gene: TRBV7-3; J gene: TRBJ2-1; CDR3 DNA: TGTGCCAGCAGCCTGGGGGGGCCGGGGAATGAGCAGTTCTTC; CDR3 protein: CASSLGGPGNEQFF
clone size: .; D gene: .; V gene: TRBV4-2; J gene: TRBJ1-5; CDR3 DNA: TGTGCCAGCAGCCAAGATGGGAGGGACAATCAGCCCCAGCATTTT; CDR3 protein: CASSQDGRDNQPQHF
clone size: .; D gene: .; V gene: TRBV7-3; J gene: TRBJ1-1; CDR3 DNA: TGTGCCAGCAGCTTATCGGGACAGAACACTGAAGCTTTCTTT; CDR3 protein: CASSLSGQNTEAFF
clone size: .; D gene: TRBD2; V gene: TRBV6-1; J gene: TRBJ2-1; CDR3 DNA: TGTGCCAGCAGTGAAGAGCGGACTAGATACAATGAGCAGTTCTTC; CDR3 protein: CASSEERTRYNEQFF
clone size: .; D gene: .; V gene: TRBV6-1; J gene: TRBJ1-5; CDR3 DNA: TGTGCCAGCAGTGGTCAGGGTAAGGGGCTTAATCAGCCCCAGCATTTT; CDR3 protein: CASSGQGKGLNQPQHF
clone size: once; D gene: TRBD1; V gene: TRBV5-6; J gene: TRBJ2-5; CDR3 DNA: TGTGCCAGCAGCTCCAGGGGGCGGTTCCAAGAGACCCAGTACTTC; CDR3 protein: CASSSRGRFQETQYF
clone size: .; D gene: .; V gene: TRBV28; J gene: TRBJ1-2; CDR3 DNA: TGTGCCAGCACCCTTAAGGGTAGGGGATGGAGGGCAAACTATGGCTACACCTTC; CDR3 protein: CASTLKGRGWRANYGYTF
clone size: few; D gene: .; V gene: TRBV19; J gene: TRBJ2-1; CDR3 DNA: TGTGCCAGTAGTATAGCTTCTAGATTCTCCAATGAGCAGTTCTTC; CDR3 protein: CASSIASRFSNEQFF
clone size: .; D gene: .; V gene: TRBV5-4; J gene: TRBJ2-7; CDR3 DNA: TGTGCCAGCAGCTTGTCGGTAGAGGGCGAGCAGTACTTC; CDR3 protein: CASSLSVEGEQYF
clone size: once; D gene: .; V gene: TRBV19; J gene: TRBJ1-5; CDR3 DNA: TGTGCCAGTAGTCCGGGGGACCCAGGACCCCAGCATTTT; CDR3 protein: CASSPGDPGPQHF
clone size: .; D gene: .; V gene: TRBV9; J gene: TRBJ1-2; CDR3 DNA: TGTGCCAGCAGCGTCGACAGATCCAGCTATGGCTACACCTTC; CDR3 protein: CASSVDRSSYGYTF
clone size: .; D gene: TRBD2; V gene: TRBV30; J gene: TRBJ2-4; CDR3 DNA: TGTGCCTGGAGCGGGACTAGCGGAAAGTACTTC; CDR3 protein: CAWSGTSGKYF
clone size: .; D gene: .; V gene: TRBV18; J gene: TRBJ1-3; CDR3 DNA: TGTGCCAGCTCACCGACGAGGCAAGGAAACACCATATATTTT; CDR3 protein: CASSPTRQGNTIYF
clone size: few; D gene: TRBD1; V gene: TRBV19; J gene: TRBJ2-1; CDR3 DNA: TGTGCCAGTAGTATTCCCCGACAGGGCTACAATGAGCAGTTCTTC; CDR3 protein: CASSIPRQGYNEQFF
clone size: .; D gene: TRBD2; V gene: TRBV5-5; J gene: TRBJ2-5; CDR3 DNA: TGTGCCAGCAGCCCGCGGACTAGCGGGGGCCCAGCAGAGACCCAGTACTTC; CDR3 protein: CASSPRTSGGPAETQYF
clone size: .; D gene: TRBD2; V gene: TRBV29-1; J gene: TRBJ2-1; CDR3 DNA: TGCAGCGTTGATCGGGAGACTAGCGGGGGAACCTACAATGAGCAGTTCTTC; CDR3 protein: CSVDRETSGGTYNEQFF
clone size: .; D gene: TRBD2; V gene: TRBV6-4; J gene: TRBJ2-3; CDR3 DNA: TGTGCCAGCAGCGCCCAGCGGGGGAGCACAGATACGCAGTATTTT; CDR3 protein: CASSAQRGSTDTQYF
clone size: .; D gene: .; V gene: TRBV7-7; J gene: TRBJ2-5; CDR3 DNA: TGTGCCAGCAGCTCTAAGCGGGCCGAGACCCAGTACTTC; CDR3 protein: CASSSKRAETQYF
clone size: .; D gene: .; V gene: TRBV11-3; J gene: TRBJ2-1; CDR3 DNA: TGTGCCAGCAGCTCCTCCAAAGGGAGCTCCTACAATGAGCAGTTCTTC; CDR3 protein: CASSSSKGSSYNEQFF
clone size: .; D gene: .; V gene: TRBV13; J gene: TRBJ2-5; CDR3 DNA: TGTGCCAGCAGCTTAACGCCGGTGAGGGCGGGGCCGACCCAGTACTTC; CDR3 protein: CASSLTPVRAGPTQYF
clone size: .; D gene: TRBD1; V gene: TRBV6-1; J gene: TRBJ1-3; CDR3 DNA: TGTGCCAGCAGTCAGGGACAGGGGACAGGAAACACCATATATTTT; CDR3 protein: CASSQGQGTGNTIYF
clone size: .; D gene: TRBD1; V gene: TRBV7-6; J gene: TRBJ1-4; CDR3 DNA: TGTGCCAGCAGCTTATACACAGGGGGACCGAATGAAAAACTGTTTTTT; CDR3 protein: CASSLYTGGPNEKLFF
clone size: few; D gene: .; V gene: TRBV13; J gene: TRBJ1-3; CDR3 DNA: TGTGCCAGCAGCTTAGGCCTAGGTCCACTGATCTCTGGAAACACCATATATTTT; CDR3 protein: CASSLGLGPLISGNTIYF
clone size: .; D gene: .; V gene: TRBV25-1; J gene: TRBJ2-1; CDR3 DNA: TGTGCCAGCAGTCCCCTGGGAGATGAGCAGTTCTTC; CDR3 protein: CASSPLGDEQFF
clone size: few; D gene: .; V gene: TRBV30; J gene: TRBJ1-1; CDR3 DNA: TGTGCCTGGAGTGTACTTGGCAGACTTAACACTGAAGCTTTCTTT; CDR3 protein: CAWSVLGRLNTEAFF
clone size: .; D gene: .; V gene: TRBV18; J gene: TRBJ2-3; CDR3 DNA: TGTGCCAGCTCACCACCCGGGACTTCCACAGATACGCAGTATTTT; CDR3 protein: CASSPPGTSTDTQYF
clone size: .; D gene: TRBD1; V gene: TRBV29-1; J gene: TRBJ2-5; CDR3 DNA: TGCAGCGTCAAAACAGGGGGCAGGGAGACCCAGTACTTC; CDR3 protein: CSVKTGGRETQYF
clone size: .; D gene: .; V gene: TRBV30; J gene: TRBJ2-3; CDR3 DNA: TGTGCCTGGAGTGTAGGGCAAACAGGGCAGTATTTT; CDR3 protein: CAWSVGQTGQYF
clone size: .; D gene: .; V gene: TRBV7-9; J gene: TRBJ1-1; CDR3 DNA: TGTGCCAGCAGCACCCCCCGGGGGTGGACTGACACTGAAGCTTTCTTT; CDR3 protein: CASSTPRGWTDTEAFF
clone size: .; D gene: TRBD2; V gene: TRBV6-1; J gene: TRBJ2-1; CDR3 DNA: TGTGCCAGCAGTGCCACTAGCGGGAGGGCCTTCAATGAGCAGTTCTTC; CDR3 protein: CASSATSGRAFNEQFF
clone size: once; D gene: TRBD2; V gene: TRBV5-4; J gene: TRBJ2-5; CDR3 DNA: TGTGCCAGCAGCTTGGAACTAGCGGGAGGGCTGGAGACCCAGTACTTC; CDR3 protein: CASSLELAGGLETQYF
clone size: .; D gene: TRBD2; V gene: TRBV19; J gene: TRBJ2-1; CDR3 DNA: TGTGCCAGTAACTCCTCCCCGGGACTAGCGGGAGATGAGCAGTTCTTC; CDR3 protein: CASNSSPGLAGDEQFF
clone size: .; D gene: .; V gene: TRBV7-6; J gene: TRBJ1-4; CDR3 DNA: TGTGCCAGCAGCCTACTGCTGGGGCGTGAAAAACTGTTTTTT; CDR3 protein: CASSLLLGREKLFF
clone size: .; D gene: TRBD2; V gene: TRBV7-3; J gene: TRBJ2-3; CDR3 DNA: TGTGCCAGCAGCTTAAACCCCGCTAGCGGAGATACGCAGTATTTT; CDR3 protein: CASSLNPASGDTQYF
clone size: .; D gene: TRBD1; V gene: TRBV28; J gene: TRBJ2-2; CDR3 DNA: TGTGCCAGCAGTGCCAGGACAGGGCCCGGGGAGCTGTTTTTT; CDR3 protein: CASSARTGPGELFF
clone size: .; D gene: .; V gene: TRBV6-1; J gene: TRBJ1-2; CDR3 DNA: TGTGCCAGCAGTGAAACGGGGTTATTCAATGGCTACACCTTC; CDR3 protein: CASSETGLFNGYTF
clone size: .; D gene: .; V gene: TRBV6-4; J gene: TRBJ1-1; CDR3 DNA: TGTGCCAGCAGTGACAACCCGGTGGGGGGGAGGGCTTTCTTT; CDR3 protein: CASSDNPVGGRAFF
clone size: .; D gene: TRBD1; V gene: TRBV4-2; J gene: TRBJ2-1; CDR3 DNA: TGTGCCAGCAGCCAAGATTCGATCGGGACAGGGGCCCACAATGAGCAGTTCTTC; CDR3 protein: CASSQDSIGTGAHNEQFF
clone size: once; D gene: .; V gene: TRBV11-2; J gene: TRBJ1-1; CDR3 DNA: TGTGCCAGCAGCTTAGAACAGTTTAACACTGAAGCTTTCTTT; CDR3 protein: CASSLEQFNTEAFF
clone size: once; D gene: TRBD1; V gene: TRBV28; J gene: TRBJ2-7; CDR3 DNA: TGTGCCAGCAGTCCCTGGACAGGGGGCTACGAGCAGTACTTC; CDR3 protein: CASSPWTGGYEQYF
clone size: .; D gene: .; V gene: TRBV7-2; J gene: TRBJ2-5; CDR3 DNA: TGTGCCAGCAGCTTAGATCCAGTACAAGAGACCCAGTACTTC; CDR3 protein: CASSLDPVQETQYF
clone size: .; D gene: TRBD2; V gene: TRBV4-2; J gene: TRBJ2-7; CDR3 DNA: TGTGCCAGCAGCCAAGTTTTAGCCGGGAGGGCCTCAGGGCGCGAGCAGTACTTC; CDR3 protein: CASSQVLAGRASGREQYF
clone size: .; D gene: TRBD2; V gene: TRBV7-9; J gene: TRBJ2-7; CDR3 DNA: TGTGCCAGCAGCCGCGGGGGTGAACCAGCCTACGAGCAGTACTTC; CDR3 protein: CASSRGGEPAYEQYF